The clone carrying this T cell receptor (beta chain) was recorded at least ten times. The antigen is not known. This entry belongs to a study of response to subunit inactivated influenza vaccine. Overall study results and limits: With each seasonal influenza vaccination, the authors suggested, few new T cells are recruited.

TCRdb re-called the RT-PCR reads with MiXCR, one entry per CDR3 protein. Of roughly 570,000 distinct CDR3 sequences in the sample, approximately 12% were seen once. Trimming removed 3 bases at V and 8 bases at J, with 11 bases between. Germline CDR1 reads SGHTA; CDR2 reads FQGTGA. The CDR3 runs 13 residues. The input for sequencing was PBMCs from blood, taken more than 35 days after vaccination. The chain combines TRBV7-3 with TRBJ2-1; D is possibly TRBD2 (5 bases). The receptor was isolated from a man in his fifties who received an inactivated influenza vaccine. Here the CDR3 reads CASSFITSHEQFF. The CDR3 DNA sequence: TGTGCCAGCAGCTTTATCACTAGTCATGAGCAGTTCTTC.